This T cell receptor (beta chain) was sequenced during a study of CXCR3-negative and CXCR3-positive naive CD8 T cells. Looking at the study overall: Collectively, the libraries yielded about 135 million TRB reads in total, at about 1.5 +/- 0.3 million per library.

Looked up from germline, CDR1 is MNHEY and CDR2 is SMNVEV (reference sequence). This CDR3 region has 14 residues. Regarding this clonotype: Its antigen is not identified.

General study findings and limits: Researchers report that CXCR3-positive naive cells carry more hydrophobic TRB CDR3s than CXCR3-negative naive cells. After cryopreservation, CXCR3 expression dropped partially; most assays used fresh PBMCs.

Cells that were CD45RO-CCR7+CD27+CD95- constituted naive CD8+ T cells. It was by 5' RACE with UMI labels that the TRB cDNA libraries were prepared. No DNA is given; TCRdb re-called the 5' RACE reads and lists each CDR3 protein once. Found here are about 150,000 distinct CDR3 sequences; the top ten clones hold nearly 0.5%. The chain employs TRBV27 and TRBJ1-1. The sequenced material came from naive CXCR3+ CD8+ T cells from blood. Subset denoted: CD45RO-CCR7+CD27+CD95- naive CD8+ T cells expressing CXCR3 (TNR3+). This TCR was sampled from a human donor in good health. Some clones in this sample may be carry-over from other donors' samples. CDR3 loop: CASINAGYLFEAFF.